The 17 T cell receptor beta chains below all came from one sample that was sequenced in a study of control samples from healthy donors and cancer patients. Profiled with immunoSEQ multiplex PCR; TCRdb holds only in-frame clones, not every one. The data hold approximately 94,000 clones, with about 88% observed a single time. The sample comprised blood. The receptors were gathered from a woman aged 45 to 65 in good health.

A single count supports this clone. In nucleotides, the CDR3 is TGCAGCGTACAAAACGAAGGAGCTAACTATGGCTACACCTTC. Protein product: CSVQNEGANYGYTF. V usage is TRBV29-1 and J usage is TRBJ1-2; D not certain. Germline assignment: CDR1 SQVTM and CDR2 ANQGSEA. V lost 6 bases to trimming and J lost 0 bases, with 14 bases between them. The CDR3 runs to 14 residues.

The chain recombines TRBV11-2 with TRBJ2-1, with TRBD2 identical over 13 bases. The CDR3 has 16 residues. Trimming at V came to 5 bases and at J to 7 bases, leaving 8 bases not matched to a gene. Germline V gene sequence: CDR1 SGHAT, CDR2 FQNNGV. CDR3 DNA sequence: TGTGCCAGCAGCCAGAGGACTAGCGGGAGCCTGAATGAGCAGTTCTTC. This encodes CASSQRTSGSLNEQFF.

This clone occurred once. V is TRBV6-2 or TRBV6-3 and J is TRBJ2-3; TRBD2 is a possible D gene (7 bases). This CDR3 contains 17 residues. V was trimmed by 0 bases and J by 3 bases, leaving 16 bases between them. Germline V gives CDR1 MNHEY, CDR2 SVGEGT. The CDR3 reads CASSYSIGEGVTDTQYF. The CDR3 DNA sequence: TGTGCCAGCAGTTACTCGATTGGGGAGGGGGTGACAGATACGCAGTATTTT.

The chain joins TRBV11-2 to TRBJ2-1, with D tentatively TRBD2 (7 bases). From germline, CDR1 is SGHAT and CDR2 FQNNGV. The CDR3 is made up of 15 amino acids. V gave up 5 bases and J gave up 5 bases, with 16 bases separating them. The CDR3 bases are TGTGCCAGCAGCCTGTGGGGGGGCCAAGACAATGAGCAGTTCTTC. Protein sequence: CASSLWGGQDNEQFF.

This chain links TRBV5-8 with TRBJ2-7; TRBD1 agrees at 11 bases. V shed 3 bases and J 2 bases; nucleotides not matched to a gene: 4. Germline CDR1 reads SGHTS; CDR2 reads YDEGEE. The CDR3 consists of 15 residues. CDR3 sequence reads: CASSSPGQGAYEQYF. CDR3 sequence (DNA): TGTGCCAGCAGCTCACCGGGACAGGGGGCCTACGAGCAGTACTTC.

The chain couples TRBV7-9 to TRBJ2-5; tentatively, D is TRBD1 (6 bases). Between the trimmed V and J ends, which lost 1 base and 1 base, there was a span of 10 bases. CDR1 is SEHNR and CDR2 is FQNEAQ in the germline V gene (reference sequence). The CDR3 is made up of 15 amino acids. The CDR3 region has the DNA TGTGCCAGCAGCTTAGGGCAGGGGCCCCAAGAGACCCAGTACTTC. As protein: CASSLGQGPQETQYF.

The chain uses TRBV28 and TRBJ1-1; D might be TRBD1 (6 bases). Trimming pared 2 bases from V and 7 bases from J, leaving 20 bases between. This CDR3 contains 16 residues. Germline V gene sequence: CDR1 MDHEN, CDR2 SYDVKM. As DNA, the CDR3 is TGTGCCAGCAGTTTAAGTGCGACAGGCGCTAACCTTGAAGCTTTCTTT. This sequence encodes CASSLSATGANLEAFF.

This rearrangement joins TRBV2 to TRBJ2-1; D is unclear. The germline CDR1 and CDR2 sequences are SNHLY and FYNNEI. This CDR3 is built from 13 residues. V was clipped by 2 bases and J by 10 bases, with 12 bases between them. The CDR3 bases are TGTGCCAGCAGTGAAATGGGTGGTTGGGAGCAGTTCTTC. This translates into CASSEMGGWEQFF. Drawing the rest from reference TRBV2 and TRBJ2-1, the complete variable domain is EPEVTQTPSHQVTQMGQEVILRCVPISNHLYFYWYRQILGQKVEFLVSFYNNEISEKSEIFDDQFSVERPDGSNFTLKIRSTKLEDSAMYFCASSEMGGWEQFFGPGTRLTVL.

The J gene is TRBJ1-4, the V gene TRBV10-3; 7 nucleotides agree with TRBD1. The CDR3 is 15 residues long. CDR1 and CDR2 (germline): ENHRY, SYGVKD. V lost 6 bases to trimming and J lost 4 bases; unmatched junction nucleotides: 8. The CDR3 region has the DNA TGTGCCATCAGCCCGGAAGGGACAGATAATGAAAAACTGTTTTTT. Its protein is CAISPEGTDNEKLFF.

J is TRBJ1-1 and V is TRBV19; D is ambiguous. V was shortened by 6 bases and J by 1 base, with 3 bases between the two germline ends. This CDR3 is 11 amino acids long. The V gene's germline CDR1 is LNHDA and CDR2 SQIVND (reference sequence). The CDR3 region is CASRGNTEAFF. For the CDR3, the DNA is TGTGCCAGTAGGGGGAACACTGAAGCTTTCTTT. The full variable domain, rest sourced from reference TRBV19 and TRBJ1-1, is DGGITQSPKYLFRKEGQNVTLSCEQNLNHDAMYWYRQDPGQGLRLIYYSQIVNDFQKGDIAEGYSVSREKKESFPLTVTSAQKNPTAFYLCASRGNTEAFFGQGTRLTVV.

The chain links TRBV29-1 to TRBJ1-1; D unclear. This CDR3 comprises 11 residues. V was shortened by 8 bases and J by 0 bases, with 7 bases between the two germline ends. In germline, CDR1 is SQVTM, CDR2 ANQGSEA. The CDR3 here is CSMNMNTEAFF. Here the CDR3 DNA reads TGCAGCATGAACATGAACACTGAAGCTTTCTTT.

The chain couples TRBV5-4 to TRBJ2-3; D unclear. V was shortened by 2 bases and J by 4 bases, with 8 bases between the two germline ends. The CDR3 has 13 residues. CDR1 SGHNT and CDR2 YYREEE come from the germline V gene (reference sequence). Here the CDR3 reads CASSFGQADTQYF. The CDR3 DNA reads as TGTGCCAGCAGCTTCGGCCAGGCAGATACGCAGTATTTT.

V gene TRBV25-1 combines with J gene TRBJ1-1; possibly TRBD1 for D (5 bases). With 3 bases removed from V and 3 bases from J, the gap between germline ends came to 11 bases. The CDR3 is 14 amino acids. Germline CDR1 and CDR2: MGHDK and SYGVNS. For the CDR3, the DNA is TGTGCCAGCAGTGAGGGGTGGGGCGACACTGAAGCTTTCTTT. This translates into CASSEGWGDTEAFF. Full variable domain (missing parts from reference TRBV25-1 and TRBJ1-1): EADIYQTPRYLVIGTGKKITLECSQTMGHDKMYWYQQDPGMELHLIHYSYGVNSTEKGDLSSESTVSRIRTEHFPLTLESARPSHTSQYLCASSEGWGDTEAFFGQGTRLTVV.

This chain joins TRBV21-1 and TRBJ2-7; TRBD2 was called by the table and not checked on the DNA. TRBV21-1 is listed as a pseudogene. This CDR3 comprises 17 residues. CDR3 bases: TGTGCCAGCAGCAACCCGGGGGCGACAGGCGGGGGATACGAGCAGTACTTC. The encoded protein is CASSNPGATGGGYEQYF.

This sequence joins TRBV11-3 and TRBJ2-7, with D possibly matching TRBD2 (5 bases). This CDR3 region has 13 residues. Germline V gene lookup returns CDR1 SGHNT and CDR2 YENEEA. Trimming stripped 4 bases from V and 1 base from J, with 8 bases between. The CDR3 here is CASSSGGSYEQYF. In DNA, the CDR3 is TGTGCCAGCAGCTCCGGAGGATCCTACGAGCAGTACTTC.

The rearrangement joins TRBV6-6 to TRBJ2-7; 8 positions match TRBD1. Germline V gene lookup returns CDR1 MNHNY and CDR2 SVGAGI (reference sequence). V lost 6 bases to trimming and J lost 3 bases; unmatched junction nucleotides: 10. This CDR3 comprises 15 residues. The CDR3 DNA sequence: TGTGCCAGCAGGCCCGGACAGGGATCGATCTACGAGCAGTACTTC. Translating it yields CASRPGQGSIYEQYF.

The genes are TRBV4-2 and TRBJ1-1, with D possibly TRBD1 on 5 matching bases. Trimming removed 5 bases at V and 6 bases at J, with 13 bases between. The CDR3 runs to 13 residues. The germline V gene has CDR1 LGHNA and CDR2 YNFKEQ. CDR3 sequence (DNA): TGTGCCAGCAGCTTGGCTGGGGGTCCTGAAGCTTTCTTT. This translates into CASSLAGGPEAFF.